The clone carrying this TCR beta chain has at least ten counts. Germline-derived CDR1 and CDR2 are MNHEY and SVGEGT. This CDR3 has 15 residues. The V end lost 5 bases, the J end lost 4 bases, and 17 bases lay between the germline ends. The data stem from a study of early T cells in non-severe SARS-CoV-2 infection. TCRdb re-called the 5' RACE reads with MiXCR, one entry per CDR3 protein. The sample records around 40,000 distinct CDR3 sequences, 5.5% to 7% being singletons. The gene calls are TRBV6-2 or TRBV6-3 and TRBJ1-2; D is uncertain. This clonotype originated in an adult who was a healthcare worker with PCR-confirmed SARS-CoV-2 infection or an uninfected control (not recorded which). Sequencing was done on a sample of whole blood. CDR3 loop: CASSPIDTPGYGYTF. The DNA for the CDR3 is TGTGCCAGCAGTCCCATCGACACCCCTGGCTATGGCTACACCTTC.